Listed here are 14 T cell receptor beta chains from one sample, sequenced in a study of CD8+ T cells in alopecia areata. Sequencing used cDNA as its template, made by extracting RNA and reverse transcribing it. The data were produced by immunoSEQ multiplex PCR, yet TCRdb's version contains in-frame clones alone and is incomplete. The data contain about 150,000 clones, 87% of them singletons. The sequencing here drew on CD8+ T cells sorted from blood, taken at week 0. The receptors were gathered from a human donor with alopecia areata.

This sequence joins TRBV19 and TRBJ2-7, with 7 positions matching TRBD1. The junction had 3 bases not matched to a gene; V was cut back by 4 bases and J by 0 bases. CDR3 length equals 14 residues. Germline CDR1 LNHDA, CDR2 SQIVND (reference sequence). As DNA, the CDR3 is TGTGCCAGTAGTAACCGGGACAGCTCCTACGAGCAGTACTTC. This encodes CASSNRDSSYEQYF.

Regarding this clone: Other DNA sequences in the same sample also yield this CDR3. V is TRBV27 and J is TRBJ2-1; 11 bases are a match to TRBD2. Per germline, CDR1 MNHEY and CDR2 SMNVEV (reference sequence). The CDR3 length is 15 residues. Germline trimming cut 4 bases from V and 3 bases from J; bases unmatched to any gene: 2. The CDR3 is CASSSGTSGYNEQFF. CDR3 nucleotide sequence: TGTGCCAGCAGTTCCGGGACTAGCGGCTACAATGAGCAGTTCTTC.

V usage is TRBV27 and J usage is TRBJ2-4; D is unclear. V was shortened by 4 bases and J by 0 bases, with 1 base between the two germline ends. Germline assignment: CDR1 MNHEY and CDR2 SMNVEV (reference sequence). The CDR3 length is 12 residues. The chain's CDR3 is CASSSAKNIQYF. For the CDR3, the DNA is TGTGCCAGCAGTTCAGCCAAAAACATTCAGTACTTC.

This CDR3 reads CASSSRGKGARSTEAFF. CDR3 sequence (DNA): TGTGCCAGCAGCTCTAGGGGGAAGGGGGCGAGGAGCACTGAAGCTTTCTTT. The chain combines TRBV25-1 with TRBJ1-1; 7 nucleotides match TRBD1. Trimming took 6 bases from V and 4 from J; bases not matched to a gene: 17. The germline gives CDR1 MGHDK, CDR2 SYGVNS. The CDR3 is 17 residues long.

The rearrangement uses TRBV27 and TRBJ1-5; D unclear. Trimming took 3 bases from V and 7 from J, leaving 16 bases between them. In germline, CDR1 is MNHEY, CDR2 SMNVEV (reference sequence). The CDR3 has 15 residues. The CDR3 protein is CASSLFVGLHQPQHF. In nucleotides, the CDR3 is TGTGCCAGCAGTTTGTTTGTGGGGTTACACCAGCCCCAGCATTTT.

This clone has only a few counts. The chain is built from TRBV5-6 and TRBJ1-1, with D possibly being TRBD1 (5 bases). Germline assignment: CDR1 SGHDT and CDR2 YYEEEE. Trimming stripped 0 bases from V and 2 bases from J, with 8 bases between. This CDR3 is 14 amino acids long. The DNA of the CDR3 is TGTGCCAGCAGCTTGGATGGGGGAAACACTGAAGCTTTCTTT. This translates into CASSLDGGNTEAFF.

The chain employs TRBV30 and TRBJ2-2; a possible D gene is TRBD2 (5 bases). The germline CDR1 and CDR2 sequences are GTSNPN and SVGIG (reference sequence). With 1 base removed from V and 3 bases from J, the gap between germline ends came to 12 bases. This CDR3 spans 15 amino acids. CDR3: CAWSGRGPYTGELFF. CDR3 DNA sequence: TGTGCCTGGAGTGGTAGAGGGCCTTACACCGGGGAGCTGTTTTTT. The whole variable domain, remainder taken from reference TRBV30 and TRBJ2-2, is SQTIHQWPATLVQPVGSPLSLECTVEGTSNPNLYWYRQAAGRGLQLLFYSVGIGQISSEVPQNLSASRPQDRQFILSSKKLLLSDSGFYLCAWSGRGPYTGELFFGEGSRLTVL.

The rearrangement uses TRBV7-2 and TRBJ2-2; 7 nucleotides agree with TRBD2. The CDR3 runs to 14 residues. The junction had 2 bases not matched to a gene; V was cut back by 1 base and J by 6 bases. Per germline, CDR1 SGHTA and CDR2 FQGNSA. This chain's CDR3 is CASSLEAGPGELFF. In nucleotides, the CDR3 is TGTGCCAGCAGCTTAGAAGCGGGGCCCGGGGAGCTGTTTTTT.

The chain couples TRBV9 to TRBJ1-6; D unresolved. CDR1 SGDLS and CDR2 YYNGEE come from the germline V gene. CDR3 length: 14 residues. With 0 bases removed from V and 7 bases from J, the gap between germline ends came to 8 bases. CDR3 region: CASSVERLNSPLHF. CDR3 DNA: TGTGCCAGCAGCGTAGAGCGCCTAAATTCACCCCTCCACTTT.

This clone was detected only once. This rearrangement joins TRBV29-1 to TRBJ1-2, with TRBD1 as a possible D gene (6 bases). CDR3 length: 19 residues. Germline V gene data show CDR1 as SQVTM and CDR2 as ANQGSEA. V gave up 0 bases and J gave up 0 bases, with 23 bases separating them. CDR3 loop: CSVEDQGQGSRRSNYGYTF. The CDR3 region has the DNA TGCAGCGTTGAAGATCAGGGTCAGGGGAGTCGTCGGTCTAACTATGGCTACACCTTC.

The V gene is TRBV30, the J gene TRBJ2-1, with a weak D call TRBD1 (5 bases). With 2 bases removed from V and 4 bases from J, the gap between germline ends came to 18 bases. This CDR3 spans 16 amino acids. In germline, CDR1 is GTSNPN, CDR2 SVGIG (reference sequence). CDR3 nucleotide sequence: TGTGCCTGGAGTTCAACCACAGGTTACTTTTACAATGAGCAGTTCTTC. Encoded protein: CAWSSTTGYFYNEQFF.

The chain couples TRBV10-3 to TRBJ2-7; TRBD1 matches 11 bases. This CDR3 is built from 15 residues. Germline lookup yields CDR1 ENHRY and CDR2 SYGVKD. The V gene end was trimmed by 2 bases and the J gene end by 7 bases; junction bases not matched to a gene: 7. The chain's CDR3 is CAISEVDRGPGEQYF. The CDR3 DNA reads TGTGCCATCAGTGAGGTGGACAGGGGGCCGGGGGAGCAGTACTTC.

The chain is built from TRBV10-2 and TRBJ2-7; D is uncertain. Per the germline V gene, CDR1 is WSHSY and CDR2 is SAAADI. The CDR3 loop spans 14 amino acids. Trimming took 0 bases from V and 3 from J, leaving 9 bases between them. CDR3 sequence reads: CASSESQEHYEQYF. The CDR3 region has the DNA TGCGCCAGCAGTGAGTCGCAGGAACACTACGAGCAGTACTTC.

The V and J genes are TRBV30 and TRBJ2-3; 9 nucleotides match TRBD2. The CDR3 loop spans 16 amino acids. The V and J ends lost 4 bases and 6 bases, in that order; junction bases with no gene match: 14. CDR1 and CDR2 (germline): GTSNPN, SVGIG (reference sequence). The CDR3 nucleotides read TGTGCCTGGACCCCCGGGTGGCGGGAGGGCGCGGATACGCAGTATTTT. It is translated as CAWTPGWREGADTQYF.